This passage covers 22 T cell receptor beta chains from one sample sequenced in a study of shared clonotypes between healthy human individuals (dated by TCRdb to 2020 to 2022). Receptor libraries were prepared by the immunoSEQ multiplex PCR assay. The table was pulled from immuneACCESS by TCRdb, which kept in-frame rearrangements only. Such tables lose some clones; where checked, under half of the loss comes from unresolved V genes, and the rest has no known cause. The sample records around 2.5 million clones, roughly 93% of which are singletons. The ten top clones hold approximately 0.35% of the sample. What was sequenced was naive CD4+ T cells from PBMCs. The cell subset or site label, as the study defines it: CD45RA+ positively selected. These receptors were obtained from a man aged 18 to 29 in good health. Some clones in this sample may be carry-over from other donors' samples.

The chain links TRBV28 to TRBJ1-1, with TRBD1 as a possible D gene (5 bases). The CDR3 is 11 residues long. CDR1 is MDHEN, CDR2 SYDVKM, per germline. The V gene lost 5 bases and the J gene lost 10 bases, with 11 bases spanning the gap. The CDR3 here is CASSTSGRAFF. CDR3 coding DNA: TGTGCCAGCAGTACCTCGGGACGAGCTTTCTTT.

The V call is TRBV7-6, the J call TRBJ1-5, with a weak D call TRBD1 (6 bases). CDR1 SGHVS and CDR2 FNYEAQ come from the germline V gene. Trimming took off 1 base at V and 9 bases at J, with 10 bases between the two ends. The CDR3 length is 13 residues. The CDR3 DNA sequence: TGTGCCAGCAGCTTAGAGGGGGGTCTGCCCCAGCATTTT. The encoded protein is CASSLEGGLPQHF.

This chain uses TRBV2 with TRBJ2-7; 8 bases are shared with TRBD2. The V and J ends lost 8 bases and 4 bases, in that order; junction bases with no gene match: 10. The CDR3 loop spans 14 amino acids. Germline loops: CDR1 SNHLY, CDR2 FYNNEI. Here the CDR3 reads CASGLGLAYYEQYF. DNA of the CDR3: TGTGCCAGCGGACTCGGACTAGCTTATTACGAGCAGTACTTC.

This chain connects TRBV6-1 to TRBJ1-2; 9 nucleotides align to TRBD1. The CDR3 contains 13 residues. CDR1 is MNHNS and CDR2 is SASEGT in the germline V gene. J was trimmed by 6 bases and V by 7 bases; bases with no gene match: 6. CDR3 in amino acids: CASNPGQGDGYTF. Written as DNA, the CDR3 is TGTGCCAGCAATCCGGGACAGGGTGATGGCTACACCTTC.

The chain recombines TRBV5-1 with TRBJ1-1; D is undetermined. The germline V and J ends were trimmed by 0 bases and 6 bases, with 9 bases remaining between them. The CDR3 has 13 amino acids. In germline, CDR1 is SGHRS, CDR2 YFSETQ. The CDR3 region has the DNA TGCGCCAGCAGCTTGGATGGGAGATCTGAAGCTTTCTTT. It encodes CASSLDGRSEAFF.

The J gene is TRBJ2-2, the V gene TRBV4-2, with D unresolved. Between the trimmed V and J ends, which lost 0 bases and 7 bases, there was a span of 9 bases. Germline V gene data show CDR1 as LGHNA and CDR2 as YNFKEQ. This CDR3 has 14 amino acids. The CDR3 bases are TGTGCCAGCAGCCAAGATCGAGGAGTCGGGGAGCTGTTTTTT. Amino acids: CASSQDRGVGELFF.

The chain employs TRBV28 and TRBJ2-3; possibly TRBD1 or TRBD2 for D (6 bases each). This CDR3 has 15 amino acids. CDR1 MDHEN and CDR2 SYDVKM come from the germline V gene. Trimming pared 7 bases from V and 1 base from J, leaving 15 bases between. The CDR3 nucleotides read TGTGCCAGCACAAGGGGGGACACAGGCACAGATACGCAGTATTTT. Its translation is CASTRGDTGTDTQYF. The variable domain in full, completed from reference TRBV28 and TRBJ2-3, reads DVKVTQSSRYLVKRTGEKVFLECVQDMDHENMFWYRQDPGLGLRLIYFSYDVKMKEKGDIPEGYSVSREKKERFSLILESASTNQTSMYLCASTRGDTGTDTQYFGPGTRLTVL.

V usage is TRBV14 and J usage is TRBJ1-1; unclear D gene. Germline V gene lookup returns CDR1 SGHDN and CDR2 FVKESK. CDR3 length: 15 residues. V lost 4 bases to trimming and J lost 1 base, with 13 bases between them. This chain's CDR3 is CASSPRVSRNTEAFF. As DNA, the CDR3 is TGTGCCAGCAGCCCTAGGGTTTCGAGGAACACTGAAGCTTTCTTT.

This chain links TRBV28 with TRBJ1-4; D is possibly TRBD1 (6 bases). CDR1 is MDHEN and CDR2 is SYDVKM in the germline V gene. Trimming left V 7 bases short and J 8 bases short, with 20 bases between. The CDR3 length is 15 residues. In nucleotides, the CDR3 is TGTGCCAGCACCACACCGGAGGGCGGGGGCGAAAAACTGTTTTTT. Translation gives CASTTPEGGGEKLFF.

The CDR3 is CASSLSPGPDGYTF. The DNA of the CDR3 is TGTGCCAGCAGCTTATCGCCAGGGCCGGATGGCTACACCTTC. The chain employs TRBV7-8 and TRBJ1-2, with D maybe TRBD1 (5 bases). The germline V gene has CDR1 SGHVS and CDR2 FQNEAQ. The ends were cut back, 2 bases at V and 6 bases at J, with 13 bases in the middle. The CDR3 loop spans 14 amino acids.

The chain employs TRBV4-1 and TRBJ1-1; D remains ambiguous. CDR1 and CDR2 (germline): MGHRA, YSYEKL. The V end lost 2 bases, the J end lost 1 base, and 20 bases lay between the germline ends. The CDR3 extends over 18 amino acids. The CDR3 sequence: CASSQHRMVVRTNTEAFF. The CDR3 bases are TGCGCCAGCAGCCAACATCGTATGGTCGTCCGAACGAACACTGAAGCTTTCTTT.

A note on this clone: The same CDR3 can be traced to other DNA sequences in this sample. The V gene is TRBV21-1, the J gene TRBJ2-2; the table calls TRBD1, which could not be checked here. TRBV21-1 is described as a pseudogene. This CDR3 is 12 amino acids long. The CDR3 loop reads CASSKGSGELFF. The CDR3 nucleotides are TGTGCCAGCAGCAAAGGCAGCGGGGAGCTGTTTTTT.

The chain couples TRBV19 to TRBJ2-3; 9 bases align to TRBD2. The CDR3 has 15 residues. The V gene end was trimmed by 3 bases and the J gene end by 4 bases; junction bases not matched to a gene: 5. In germline, CDR1 is LNHDA, CDR2 SQIVND (reference sequence). The CDR3 nucleotides read TGTGCCAGTAGTATGGCTAGCGGGACCGCAGATACGCAGTATTTT. This encodes CASSMASGTADTQYF.

This chain joins TRBV19 and TRBJ2-5, with TRBD2 matching 12 bases. CDR1 is LNHDA and CDR2 is SQIVND in the germline V gene (reference sequence). With V trimmed by 10 bases and J by 2 bases, 8 bases remained unmatched. The CDR3 extends over 15 amino acids. CDR3 sequence reads: CATKTSGSGQETQYF. DNA of the CDR3: TGTGCCACTAAGACTAGCGGGAGCGGGCAAGAGACCCAGTACTTC.

The chain carries TRBV28 and TRBJ2-4; 7 bases match TRBD2. The CDR3 length is 15 residues. Germline CDR1 MDHEN, CDR2 SYDVKM. The ends lost 3 bases at V and 1 base at J; junction bases unmatched: 3. The CDR3 spells CASSFWREAKNIQYF. For the CDR3, the DNA is TGTGCCAGCAGTTTCTGGCGGGAGGCCAAAAACATTCAGTACTTC.

The V and J genes are TRBV7-6 and TRBJ2-2, with D maybe TRBD2 (6 bases). In germline, CDR1 is SGHVS, CDR2 FNYEAQ. The CDR3 is 15 amino acids. V was pared by 5 bases and J by 7 bases, with 17 bases between. CDR3: CASSPRLGAGGELFF. DNA of the CDR3: TGTGCCAGCAGCCCCAGACTAGGGGCCGGCGGGGAGCTGTTTTTT.

The chain combines TRBV5-1 with TRBJ1-3; 7 nucleotides align to TRBD1. The germline V gene has CDR1 SGHRS and CDR2 YFSETQ. V was clipped by 0 bases and J by 0 bases; unmatched bases: 6. The CDR3 runs to 17 residues. Here the CDR3 DNA reads TGCGCCAGCAGCTTGGAGGGACAGCCGACCTCTGGAAACACCATATATTTT. It codes for CASSLEGQPTSGNTIYF.

This rearrangement joins TRBV7-8 to TRBJ2-1; D is unclear. The CDR3 is 16 residues long. V lost 0 bases to trimming and J lost 2 bases, with 11 bases between them. The germline V gene has CDR1 SGHVS and CDR2 FQNEAQ. Here the CDR3 reads CASSLARRLPYNEQFF. The CDR3 region has the DNA TGTGCCAGCAGCTTAGCGCGTCGGTTACCCTACAATGAGCAGTTCTTC. Complete variable domain (other parts from reference TRBV7-8 and TRBJ2-1): GAGVSQSPRYKVAKRGQDVALRCDPISGHVSLFWYQQALGQGPEFLTYFQNEAQLDKSGLPSDRFFAERPEGSVSTLKIQRTQQEDSAVYLCASSLARRLPYNEQFFGPGTRLTVL.

The DNA of the CDR3 is TGTGCCAGCAGTTTGTGGGGTGGCGAAAACATTCAGTACTTC. This translates into CASSLWGGENIQYF. The rearrangement links TRBV28 to TRBJ2-4; no firm D call. From germline, CDR1 is MDHEN and CDR2 SYDVKM. V was cut by 3 bases and J by 5 bases, with 11 bases left in between. CDR3 size: 14 residues.

As concerns this clone: The same CDR3 is also encoded by other DNA sequences in this sample. This sequence joins TRBV6-5 and TRBJ2-4, with D perhaps matching TRBD2 (6 bases). V lost 2 bases to trimming and J lost 1 base, with 12 bases between them. The CDR3 consists of 16 residues. Germline assignment: CDR1 MNHEY and CDR2 SVGAGI. For the CDR3, the DNA is TGTGCCAGCAGTTACGGCGGGGCGGGGGCCAAAAACATTCAGTACTTC. Translation: CASSYGGAGAKNIQYF.

The chain employs TRBV28 and TRBJ2-4, with D perhaps assigned TRBD1 or TRBD2 (6 bases each). The ends were cut back, 1 base at V and 8 bases at J, with 15 bases in the middle. The germline V gene encodes CDR1 MDHEN and CDR2 SYDVKM. This CDR3 comprises 15 residues. The CDR3 DNA is TGTGCCAGCAGTTTATTCCGGGGGCGCGGGGACATTCAGTACTTC. It specifies CASSLFRGRGDIQYF.

This chain connects TRBV27 to TRBJ2-7; TRBD1 matches at 7 bases. The CDR3 has 17 amino acids. The germline V gene encodes CDR1 MNHEY and CDR2 SMNVEV (reference sequence). The J segment lost 0 bases and the V segment lost 2 bases, leaving 10 bases of the junction unmatched. The CDR3 protein is CASSLLVGDRVSYEQYF. Here the CDR3 DNA reads TGTGCCAGCAGTTTACTAGTCGGGGACAGAGTCTCCTACGAGCAGTACTTC.